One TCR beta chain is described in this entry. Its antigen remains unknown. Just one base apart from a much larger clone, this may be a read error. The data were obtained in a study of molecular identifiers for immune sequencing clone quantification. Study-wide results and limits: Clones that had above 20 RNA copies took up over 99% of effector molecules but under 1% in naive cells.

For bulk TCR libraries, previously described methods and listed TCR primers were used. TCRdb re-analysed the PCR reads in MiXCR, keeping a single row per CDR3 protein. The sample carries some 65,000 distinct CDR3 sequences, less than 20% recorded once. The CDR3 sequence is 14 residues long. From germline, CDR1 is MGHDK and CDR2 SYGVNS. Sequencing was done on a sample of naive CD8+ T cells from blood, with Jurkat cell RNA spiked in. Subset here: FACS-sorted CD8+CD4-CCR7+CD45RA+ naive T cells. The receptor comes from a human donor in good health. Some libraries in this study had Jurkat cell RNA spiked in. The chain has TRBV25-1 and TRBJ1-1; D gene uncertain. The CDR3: CASSENRGNTEASF. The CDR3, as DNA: TGTGCCAGCAGTGAAAATAGAGGAAACACTGAAGCTTCCTTT.